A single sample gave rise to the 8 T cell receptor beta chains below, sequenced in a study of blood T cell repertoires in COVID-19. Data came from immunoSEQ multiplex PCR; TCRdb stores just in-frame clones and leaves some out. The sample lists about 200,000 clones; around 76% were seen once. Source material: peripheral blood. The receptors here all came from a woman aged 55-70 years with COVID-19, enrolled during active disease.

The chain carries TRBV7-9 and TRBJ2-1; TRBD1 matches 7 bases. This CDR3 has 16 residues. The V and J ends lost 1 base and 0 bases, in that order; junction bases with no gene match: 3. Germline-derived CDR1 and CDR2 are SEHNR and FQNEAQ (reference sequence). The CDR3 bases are TGTGCCAGCAGCTTAGGACAGGGAAGCTCCTACAATGAGCAGTTCTTC. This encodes CASSLGQGSSYNEQFF.

The CDR3 DNA is TGTGCCATCAGTCTTACAGGGGACACTGAAGCTTTCTTT. As protein: CAISLTGDTEAFF. The rearrangement links TRBV10-3 to TRBJ1-1; 7 bases fit TRBD1. The J segment lost 3 bases and the V segment lost 5 bases, leaving 3 bases of the junction unmatched. In germline, CDR1 is ENHRY, CDR2 SYGVKD. This CDR3 has 13 amino acids.

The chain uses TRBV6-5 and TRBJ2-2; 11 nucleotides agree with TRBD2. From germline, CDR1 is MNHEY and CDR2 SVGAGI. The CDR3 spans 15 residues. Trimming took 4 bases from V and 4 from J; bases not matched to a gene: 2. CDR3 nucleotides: TGTGCCAGCAGTTCGGGGACTAGCGGCACCGGGGAGCTGTTTTTT. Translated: CASSSGTSGTGELFF.

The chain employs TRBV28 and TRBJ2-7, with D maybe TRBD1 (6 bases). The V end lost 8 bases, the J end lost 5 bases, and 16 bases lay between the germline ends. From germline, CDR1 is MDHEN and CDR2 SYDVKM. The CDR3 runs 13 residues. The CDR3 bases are TGTGCCAGCGGCCAACAGGGTACCCACGAGCAGTACTTC. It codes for CASGQQGTHEQYF.

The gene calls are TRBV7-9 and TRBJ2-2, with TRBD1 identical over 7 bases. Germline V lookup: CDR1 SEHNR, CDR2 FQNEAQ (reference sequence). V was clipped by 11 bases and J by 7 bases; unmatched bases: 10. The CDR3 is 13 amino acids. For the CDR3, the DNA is TGTGCCGGAAACAGGGGTTTCGACGGGGAGCTGTTTTTT. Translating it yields CAGNRGFDGELFF.

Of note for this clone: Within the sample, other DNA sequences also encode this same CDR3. CDR3 coding DNA: TGTGCCAGCAGTCGGGGCTACGAGCAGTACTTC. Its protein is CASSRGYEQYF. This sequence joins TRBV27 and TRBJ2-7; D possibly corresponds to TRBD2 (5 bases). The V end lost 5 bases, the J end lost 3 bases, and 5 bases lay between the germline ends. CDR3 size: 11 residues. Germline lookup yields CDR1 MNHEY and CDR2 SMNVEV (reference sequence).

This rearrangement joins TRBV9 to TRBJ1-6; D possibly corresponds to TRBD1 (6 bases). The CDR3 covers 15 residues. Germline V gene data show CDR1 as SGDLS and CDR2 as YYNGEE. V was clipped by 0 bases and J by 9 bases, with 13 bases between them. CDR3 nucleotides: TGTGCCAGCAGCGTAGCCCCAGGGGAAGGTTCACCCCTCCACTTT. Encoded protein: CASSVAPGEGSPLHF.

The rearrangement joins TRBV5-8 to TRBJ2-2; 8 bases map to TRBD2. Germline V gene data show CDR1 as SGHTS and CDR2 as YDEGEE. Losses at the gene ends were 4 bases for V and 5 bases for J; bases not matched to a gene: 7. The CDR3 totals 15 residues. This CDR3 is CASSGLASDTGELFF. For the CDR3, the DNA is TGTGCCAGCAGCGGACTAGCAAGTGATACCGGGGAGCTGTTTTTT.